The source of this T cell receptor beta chain is a study of blood T cell repertoires in COVID-19 (dated by TCRdb to about 2020). Describing the broader study: The collaborator samples originated in the United States, Italy and Spain and spanned the acute and convalescent phases of COVID-19. The prospective study material was composed of cDNA or gDNA derived from T cells, B-cell-depleted T cells, or PBMCs. The dataset comprised deeply sampled blood TCRbeta repertoires from subjects exposed to, actively infected with, or recovered from COVID-19. A freely available public database, intended as a resource for researchers studying the immune response to SARS-CoV-2, is where the repertoires were released. The samples were drawn from the first 160 participants of the ongoing ImmuneRACE study and from 1,200 or so subjects provided by 6 global collaborators. Nearly every sample came with metadata listing a de-identified subject ID, COVID-19 status, age in years and sex. Where HLA class I and class II types were available, the types were taken from metadata supplied by the sample provider, not from assay-based typing.

TCRbeta CDR3 regions were amplified from genomic DNA using the immunoSEQ Assay, a bias-controlled multiplex PCR. The authors' analysis ran thus. The number of nucleated cells in each sample was estimated from the amplification of reference gene primers within the assay. Sequence reads were collapsed and filtered to measure the absolute abundance of every unique TCRbeta CDR3 rearrangement. For each sample, productive Simpson clonality was calculated by taking the square root of Simpson's diversity index across productive rearrangements. In TCRdb, the immuneACCESS table is reduced to in-frame sequences with V and J assigned. These tables do not hold every clone; where another copy was compared, an unresolved V gene accounts for under half, and the others remain unexplained. Clone size and V and J calls were adopted from that table, with D and trimming inferred from the DNA. This sample has about 85,000 clones in its table, and roughly 84% of those were observed once. The ten biggest clones cover approximately 10% of the sample.

Note on this clone: Its binding antigen is unknown. Base qualities are not provided; no much larger clone lies one nucleotide away.

Whole blood was collected in K2EDTA tubes by collaborating institutions according to the institutions' own protocols. For TCRbeta analysis, collaborator samples were shipped as frozen whole blood, as isolated PBMCs, or as DNA extracted from either sample type. V gives up 3 bases and J gives up 5 bases, and the segment between their germline ends measures 17 bases. CDR1 is given as SGHDT and CDR2 as YYEEEE, both from the germline V gene. From its cysteine to its phenylalanine, the CDR3 spans 15 amino acids. The kept DNA is CDR3 alone, 45 bases in frame from the first base. The investigation overall reported the following: Clinical and demographic metadata were provided uncurated, with the amount varying by source and participant.

Material for sequencing was peripheral blood. The V and J segments used are TRBV5-6 and TRBJ1-2; a tentative D call is TRBD1 (6 bases match). The sequence derives from a man aged 70-80 years with acute or convalescent COVID-19. This receptor carries the CDR3 CASSWVLPGQYGYTF. Here is the DNA: TGTGCCAGCAGCTGGGTTCTTCCGGGACAATATGGCTACACCTTC.